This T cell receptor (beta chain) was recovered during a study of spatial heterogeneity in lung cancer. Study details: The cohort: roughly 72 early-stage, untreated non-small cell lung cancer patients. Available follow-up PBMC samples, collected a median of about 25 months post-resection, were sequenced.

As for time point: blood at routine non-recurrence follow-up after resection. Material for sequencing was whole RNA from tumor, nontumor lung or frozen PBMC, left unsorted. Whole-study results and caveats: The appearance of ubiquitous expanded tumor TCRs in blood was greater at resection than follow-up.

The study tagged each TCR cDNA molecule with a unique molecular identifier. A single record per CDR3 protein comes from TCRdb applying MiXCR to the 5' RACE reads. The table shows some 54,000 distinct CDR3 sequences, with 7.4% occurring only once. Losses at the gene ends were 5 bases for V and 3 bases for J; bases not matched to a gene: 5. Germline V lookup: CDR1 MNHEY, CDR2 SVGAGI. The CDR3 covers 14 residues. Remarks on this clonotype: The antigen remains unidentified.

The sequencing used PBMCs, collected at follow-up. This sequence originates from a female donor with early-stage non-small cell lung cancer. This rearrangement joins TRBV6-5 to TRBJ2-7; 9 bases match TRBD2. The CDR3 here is CASSRAGGFYEQYF. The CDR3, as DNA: TGTGCCAGCAGTAGAGCGGGGGGCTTCTACGAGCAGTACTTC.